This TCR beta chain was sequenced in a study of T cell changes during pregnancy in multiple sclerosis. TCRdb's table, derived via immunoSEQ multiplex PCR, lists solely in-frame clones and lacks some. The repertoire has around 80,000 clones, 92% of them found once; the top ten carry around 2.6%. V was shortened by 3 bases and J by 5 bases, with 10 bases between the two germline ends. The germline CDR1 and CDR2 sequences are LNHNV and YYDKDF (reference sequence). The CDR3 spans 13 residues. This sequence joins TRBV15 and TRBJ2-5, with a possible D match to TRBD2 (5 bases). This sequence originates from a female donor with multiple sclerosis, enrolled in a pregnancy study. This specimen was peripheral blood, taken before pregnancy. This chain's CDR3 is CATSSELVETQYF. The CDR3, as DNA: TGTGCCACCAGCAGTGAACTAGTCGAGACCCAGTACTTC.